This T cell receptor beta chain was documented in a study of Graves' ophthalmopathy and Graves' hyperthyroidism. General study findings and limits: Predictions made by the model for ophthalmopathy progression reached 55% to 71% sensitivity and almost 75% specificity.

On this clonotype itself: The antigen remains unidentified.

The CDR3 runs to 15 residues. In germline, CDR1 is GTSNPN, CDR2 SVGIG (reference sequence). V was clipped by 0 bases and J by 1 base; unmatched bases: 3. The authors amplified TCR beta CDR3 regions, and they did so from RNA transcripts for repertoire sequencing. The first round was an RT-PCR with HTBI primers, and the second round was a multiplex PCR. MiXCR, applied by TCRdb to the multiplex PCR reads, yields one record per CDR3 protein. The table has a few hundred thousand distinct CDR3 sequences, about 18% seen once. The chain is built from TRBV30 and TRBJ1-5; 7 positions agree with TRBD1. The TCR was taken from an adult woman with stable Graves' hyperthyroidism. The material sequenced was peripheral blood. The CDR3 sequence is CAWSVEGGSNQPQHF. In nucleotides, the CDR3 is TGTGCCTGGAGTGTGGAAGGGGGCAGCAATCAGCCCCAGCATTTT.